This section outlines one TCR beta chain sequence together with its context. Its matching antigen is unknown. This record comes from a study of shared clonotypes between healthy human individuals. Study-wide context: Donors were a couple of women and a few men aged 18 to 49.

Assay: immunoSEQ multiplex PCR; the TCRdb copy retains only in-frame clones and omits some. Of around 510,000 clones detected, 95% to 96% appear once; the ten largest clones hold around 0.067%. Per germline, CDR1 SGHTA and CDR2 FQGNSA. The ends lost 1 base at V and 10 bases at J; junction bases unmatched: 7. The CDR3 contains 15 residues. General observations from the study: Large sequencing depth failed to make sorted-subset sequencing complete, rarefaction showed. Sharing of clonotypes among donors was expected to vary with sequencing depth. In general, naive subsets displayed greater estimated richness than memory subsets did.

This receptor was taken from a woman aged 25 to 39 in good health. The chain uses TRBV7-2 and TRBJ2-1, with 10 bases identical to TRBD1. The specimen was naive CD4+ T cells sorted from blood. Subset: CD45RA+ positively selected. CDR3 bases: TGTGCCAGCAGCTTAGACGGACAGGGGGGTAGGGAGCAGTTCTTC. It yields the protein CASSLDGQGGREQFF.